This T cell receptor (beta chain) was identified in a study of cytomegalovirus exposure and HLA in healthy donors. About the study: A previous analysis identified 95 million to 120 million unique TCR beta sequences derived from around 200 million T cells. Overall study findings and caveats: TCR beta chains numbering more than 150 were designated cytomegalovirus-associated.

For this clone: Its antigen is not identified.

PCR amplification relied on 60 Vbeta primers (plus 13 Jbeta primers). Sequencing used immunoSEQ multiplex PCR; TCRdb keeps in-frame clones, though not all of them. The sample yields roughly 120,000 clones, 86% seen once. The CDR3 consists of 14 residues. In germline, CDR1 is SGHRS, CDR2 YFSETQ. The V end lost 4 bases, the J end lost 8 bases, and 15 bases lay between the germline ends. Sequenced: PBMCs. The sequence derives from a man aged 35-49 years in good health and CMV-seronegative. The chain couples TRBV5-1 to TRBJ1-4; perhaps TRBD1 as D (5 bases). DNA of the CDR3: TGCGCCAGCAGCGGCGGGACGCCCGGCGAAAAACTGTTTTTT. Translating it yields CASSGGTPGEKLFF.